A selection of T cell receptor beta chains follows, all from one sample in a study of T cells in tuberculosis. This table comes from immunoSEQ multiplex PCR, and its TCRdb copy is limited to in-frame clones, with some not included. This sample carries over 30,000 clones, 95% to 97% of them seen once, and the ten largest clones take 6.2%. The sequencing sample was made of PBMCs. The source of these receptors is a donor aged 5-35 years with latent tuberculosis or without tuberculosis infection. CDR3s include the opening cysteine and the closing phenylalanine or tryptophan. D genes are given only for firm matches. Size is stated for part of the rows, as once, few or many counts, or as a class when the clone is expanded.

TRBV11-2	TRBJ1-1	NA	NA	TGTGCCAGCAGCTTAGGTGCTCGACTTTTGAACACTGAAGCTTTCTTT	CASSLGARLLNTEAFF
TRBV5-1	TRBJ2-7	once	NA	TGCGCCAGCAGACAGGACAGCTACGAGCAGTACTTC	CASRQDSYEQYF
TRBV7-9	TRBJ1-2	NA	NA	TGTGCCAGCAGCTTAGCGGGGGGACGGGGCAGGGAATACTATGGCTACACCTTC	CASSLAGGRGREYYGYTF
TRBV5-1	TRBJ2-7	once	TRBD1	TGCGCCAGCAGCCCGGGACAGACCTACTACGAGCAGTACTTC	CASSPGQTYYEQYF
TRBV7-9	TRBJ2-7	few	TRBD2	TGTGCCAGCAGCGAGACTAGCGGGTTGATGAGATCCTACGAGCAGTACTTC	CASSETSGLMRSYEQYF
TRBV19	TRBJ1-2	NA	TRBD1	TGTGCCAGTAGTATAGCCGGGACAGGGAACTATGGCTACACCTTC	CASSIAGTGNYGYTF
TRBV9	TRBJ2-7	NA	TRBD2	TGTGCCAGCAGTAGTAGCGGGGGGAACTCCTACGAGCAGTACTTC	CASSSSGGNSYEQYF
TRBV2	TRBJ2-3	NA	NA	TGTGCCAGCAATGGTCAGCGAGACAGCACAGATACGCAGTATTTT	CASNGQRDSTDTQYF
TRBV6-6	TRBJ1-1	NA	NA	TGTGCCAGCAGTTACGGCAGGGGGAACACTGAAGCTTTCTTT	CASSYGRGNTEAFF
TRBV30	TRBJ2-3	NA	NA	TGTGCCTGGGACCCCCGCGCGGGTCACGATACGCAGTATTTT	CAWDPRAGHDTQYF
TRBV27	TRBJ1-4	NA	NA	TGTGCCAGCAGTTTGCAGGCAAATGAAAAACTGTTTTTT	CASSLQANEKLFF
TRBV11-1	TRBJ1-5	once	NA	TGTGCCAGCAGCTTAGGGGGCAGGGGAAGTAGAGCCCTCGGTCAGCCCCAGCATTTT	CASSLGGRGSRALGQPQHF
TRBV11-2	TRBJ2-7	NA	NA	TGTGCCAGCAGCTCACGCGCAGGGTCCTACGAGCAGTACTTC	CASSSRAGSYEQYF
TRBV5-1	TRBJ2-1	NA	TRBD2	TGCGCCAGCAGCTCCCTGACTAGCGCGAATGAGCAGTTCTTC	CASSSLTSANEQFF
TRBV2	TRBJ2-5	NA	TRBD2	TGTGCCAGCAGTGAAAGCGGGAGAGAGACCCAGTACTTC	CASSESGRETQYF
TRBV7-2	TRBJ1-3	NA	NA	TGTGCCAGCAGCCTCGGTTTTTGGTGGTACTCTGGAAACACCATATATTTT	CASSLGFWWYSGNTIYF
TRBV9	TRBJ2-5	once	NA	TGTGCCAGCAGCGTAGGAAGGCGAGAGGGAGAGACCCAGTACTTC	CASSVGRREGETQYF
TRBV2	TRBJ1-2	NA	TRBD1	TGTGCCAGCAGTGAAGCTTACCACAGGGGGCATGGCTACACCTTC	CASSEAYHRGHGYTF
TRBV5-4	TRBJ1-2	NA	TRBD1	TGTGCCAGCAGCGCTCCGGGACAGGGGCACTTCAATGGCTACACCTTC	CASSAPGQGHFNGYTF
TRBV9	TRBJ2-6	NA	NA	TGTGCCAGCGGCCTAAGAGGCTCTGGGGCCAACGTCCTGACTTTC	CASGLRGSGANVLTF
TRBV2	TRBJ2-2	NA	NA	TGTGCCAGCAGTGCAACTAAAAACCCCGCCGGGGAGCTGTTTTTT	CASSATKNPAGELFF
TRBV5-1	TRBJ2-1	once	TRBD2	TGCGCCAGCAGCTCTGGCGCGGGGGGGATTGAGCAGTTCTTC	CASSSGAGGIEQFF
TRBV10-3	TRBJ2-2	NA	NA	TGTGCCTGCAGGGGCACCGGGGAGCTGTTTTTT	CACRGTGELFF
TRBV28	TRBJ1-5	NA	NA	TGTGCCAGCAGTCGTGGGAGGGGAAATCAGCCCCAGCATTTT	CASSRGRGNQPQHF
TRBV5-6	TRBJ1-5	NA	TRBD1	TGTGCCAGCAGCTTGGGTACAGGACAGGGATTGTGGAGCAATCAGCCCCAGCATTTT	CASSLGTGQGLWSNQPQHF
TRBV6-5	TRBJ2-7	NA	NA	TGTGCCAGCAGTTACCTTGACGGGAACTACGAGCAGTACTTC	CASSYLDGNYEQYF